The T cell receptor (beta chain) under discussion was sequenced for a study of liver allograft versus peripheral blood T cells. Turning to the study itself: Repertoires from peripheral blood of liver transplant recipients were compared with those inside their transplanted livers.

A word on this clonotype: Antigen: not known. Possible read error: a much larger clone is one base away.

MiXCR, applied by TCRdb to the reads, yields one record per CDR3 protein. This table holds some 2,000 distinct CDR3 sequences, around 17% found once. The CDR3 has 14 amino acids. CDR1 PRHDT and CDR2 FYEKMQ come from the germline V gene (reference sequence). Study-wide results and limits: Intragraft T cell receptor repertoires of liver allografts were reported to differ from peripheral blood repertoires.

The TCR sequence derives from a human patient who had a liver transplant. The T cells may partly be graft donor cells. The chain joins TRBV13 to TRBJ2-7; D possibly corresponds to TRBD2 (5 bases). Here the CDR3 reads CANSPFPRDYEQYF. The DNA for the CDR3 is TGTGCCAACAGCCCCTTTCCCCGGGACTACGAGCAGTACTTC.